What follows is one TCR beta chain and its context. What it binds is unknown. The sample is drawn from a study of Ad26.COV2.S vaccination and SARS-CoV-2 variants. Study information: In the COV1001 trial, the donor was in the Ad26.COV2.S arm.

Regarding treatment: around 19 received Ad26.COV2.S at low or high dose, single or two shots; about 5 received placebo; per-sample allocation not given. Sampling took place 63 days after the first vaccine or placebo injection. The junction had 16 bases not matched to a gene; V was cut back by 1 base and J by 10 bases. There are 17 residues in the CDR3. The germline gives CDR1 MNHEY, CDR2 SMNVEV (reference sequence). The data were produced by immunoSEQ multiplex PCR, yet TCRdb's version contains in-frame clones alone and is incomplete. The sample lists 450,000 to 550,000 clones, about nine tenths seen once, with about 1.5% in the top ten. Overall study findings and caveats: Vaccine recipients showed a spike-specific TCR breadth that was higher than in placebo recipients.

The receptor's source is a person between 18 and 65 years old who received the Ad26.COV2.S COVID-19 vaccine or a placebo. The specimen was peripheral blood, collected in a trial of Ad26.COV2.S vaccine versus placebo. The V call is TRBV27, the J call TRBJ2-1, with 7 bases identical to TRBD2. The CDR3 loop reads CASSLFSSRRELVEQFF. Here the CDR3 DNA reads TGTGCCAGCAGTTTATTTTCGTCTCGGCGGGAGCTGGTGGAGCAGTTCTTC.